This T cell receptor (beta chain) was recovered during a study of blood T cells in healthy people across ages. It was with a sample-barcoded 5' primer and a J-beta primer mix that a second PCR of roughly 6 to 12 cycles was run. Per-sample output comprised a minimum of 2.5 million paired-end reads containing CDR3. TCRdb ran MiXCR on the 5' RACE reads and lists one entry per CDR3 protein. The data show 1,800,000 or so distinct CDR3 sequences, with roughly two fifths seen just once and about 23% held by the top ten. Germline loops: CDR1 SEHNR, CDR2 FQNEAQ (reference sequence). Germline trimming cut 3 bases from V and 3 bases from J; bases unmatched to any gene: 5. There are 15 residues in the CDR3. Donors were systemically healthy Caucasian individuals from Russia aged roughly 6 to 100 years.

The chain recombines TRBV7-9 with TRBJ1-2, with TRBD1 matching 9 bases. This receptor was identified in a human donor in good health. Sequencing was performed on blood. CDR3 protein: CASSFETGGYYGYTF. The CDR3 DNA follows: TGTGCCAGCAGCTTTGAGACAGGGGGGTACTATGGCTACACCTTC.